This entry concerns a single T cell receptor (beta chain). Antigen unknown. The final CDR3 position lacks the conserved phenylalanine or tryptophan, pointing to a likely read error. The data were obtained in a study of cytomegalovirus exposure and HLA in healthy donors. The study's findings and limits: The CMV antigen specificity of three CMV-associated chains was confirmed through in vitro analysis. Diagnosis of cytomegalovirus status made by the classifier reportedly showed high specificity and sensitivity. Of the V segments, some could not be distinguished, including TRBV6-2 and TRBV6-3, and were excluded.

Trimming cost V 3 bases and J 0 bases, with 11 bases left between them. Germline assignment: CDR1 SGHTA and CDR2 FQGNSA. The CDR3 length is 16 residues. Primers included in the PCR were 60 Vbeta and 13 Jbeta primers. Authors' methods: Later, an analysis found 75 million to 90 million unique TCR beta chains, and about 9.9 million of these were shared. Data came from immunoSEQ multiplex PCR; TCRdb stores just in-frame clones and leaves some out. Clone size and the V and J calls come from that table; the DNA yielded D and trimming. The sample consists of some 130,000 clones, approximately 80% of them appearing once.

Specimen: PBMCs. The chain joins TRBV7-2 to TRBJ2-2; D is ambiguous. The sequence was collected from a man in his forties in good health and CMV-seronegative. The DNA of the CDR3 is TGTGCCAGCAGCTTCCAGAGTCCCCCGAACACCGGGGAGCTGTTTGTT. Its protein is CASSFQSPPNTGELFV.